One sample yielded the 6 T cell receptor beta chains listed below, sequenced in a study of blood T cells in healthy people across ages. A second about 6 to 12 cycle PCR used barcoded and J-beta primers. MiXCR, applied by TCRdb to the 5' RACE reads, yields one record per CDR3 protein. The sample holds around 800,000 distinct CDR3 sequences, 46% seen once. Sequenced input: blood. These receptors were taken from a man older than 75 in good health.

The chain recombines TRBV10-3 with TRBJ2-2; D not certain. CDR1 and CDR2 (germline): ENHRY, SYGVKD. The CDR3 contains 16 residues. Trimming took off 0 bases at V and 4 bases at J, with 12 bases between the two ends. The CDR3 loop reads CAISESGALPTGELFF. CDR3 nucleotide sequence: TGTGCCATCAGTGAGTCGGGCGCCTTACCCACCGGGGAGCTGTTTTTT.

J is TRBJ2-2 and V is TRBV7-2; D is tentatively TRBD1 or TRBD2 (5 bases each). The CDR3 is made up of 16 amino acids. Between the trimmed V and J ends, which lost 7 bases and 5 bases, there was a span of 20 bases. Germline CDR1 SGHTA, CDR2 FQGNSA. CDR3 sequence (DNA): TGTGCCAGCACCCCTCGAGTTGGGGGTATTACCGGGGAGCTGTTTTTT. Amino acid sequence: CASTPRVGGITGELFF.

Comments on this clonotype: A much larger clone sits a single nucleotide away, making a read error possible. This chain connects TRBV7-2 to TRBJ2-3, with 8 positions matching TRBD2. Germline V lookup: CDR1 SGHTA, CDR2 FQGNSA. The CDR3 has 16 residues. Unmatched junction bases numbered 13, after V lost 5 bases and J lost 6 bases. CDR3 DNA sequence: TGTACCAGCAGCCGTACGGGGGGGCGGTACAGGGATACGCAGTATTTT. This translates into CTSSRTGGRYRDTQYF.

The rearrangement joins TRBV30 to TRBJ2-7; 10 bases agree with TRBD2. V dropped 0 bases and J dropped 2; count of bases not matched to a gene: 4. CDR3 length: 15 residues. In germline, CDR1 is GTSNPN, CDR2 SVGIG (reference sequence). CDR3 in DNA: TGTGCCTGGAGTGTAATAGCGGGAGGTCCCTACGAGCAGTACTTC. Protein: CAWSVIAGGPYEQYF.

This chain joins TRBV3-1 and TRBJ2-3, with 10 bases lining up with TRBD2. CDR1 is LGHDT and CDR2 is YNNKEL in the germline V gene (reference sequence). The CDR3 spans 16 residues. Trimming removed 3 bases from V and 5 bases from J; junction bases left unmatched: 8. CDR3 protein: CASSQRVAGGGDTQYF. In DNA, the CDR3 is TGTGCCAGCAGCCAGAGGGTAGCGGGAGGTGGAGATACGCAGTATTTT.

This clonotype has a handful of counts. The chain joins TRBV20-1 to TRBJ1-6; 8 bases line up with TRBD1. After removal of 0 bases from V and 6 bases from J, the junction contained 7 bases not matched to a gene. CDR3 size: 16 residues. Germline lookup yields CDR1 DFQATT and CDR2 SNEGSKA (reference sequence). In nucleotides, the CDR3 is TGCAGTGCTAGAGATGGGCCAGGGGGCCTTAATTCACCCCTCCACTTT. This gives the protein CSARDGPGGLNSPLHF.